This T cell receptor (beta chain) emerged from a study of molecular identifiers for immune sequencing clone quantification listed by TCRdb under 2018. In the study overall: For a replicate experiment, RNA from about 21,000 or 97,000 naive CD8 T cells was divided into five aliquots, of which four were sequenced. This methods study used CD8 T cells to benchmark TCR RNA copy counting and molecular-identifier clustering-based TCR repertoire sequencing (MIDCIRS). The research as a whole found: The naive libraries included spiked-in Jurkat TCR RNA (roughly 11 copies' worth), and this RNA is not part of the donor repertoire. Even against a background of around 950,000 naive CD8 T cells, spiked-in Jurkat TCR RNA amounting to a single cell's worth was reported to be detectable. The sizes of highly expanded clones could end up underestimated when identical TCR molecules share a barcode. In CMV-specific effector cells, over 98% of molecules were held by clones above 20 RNA copies, whereas under 1% of molecules were held by such clones in naive cells. Approximately 2.7 recovered TCR RNA copies per cell were obtained by modeling, versus approximately 10 by digital PCR, implying a capture efficiency of about 30%. Without barcode sub-clustering, chimeric consensus sequences inflated TCR diversity; chimeras reached as high as 47%.

Libraries were constructed by PCR. TCRdb lists the instrument as Illumina HiSeq 4000. Bulk TCR libraries were generated as previously described, with the TCR primers listed in Table S5 used. Total RNA was purified with the Qiagen AllPrep DNA/RNA kit. Before any analysis, reads coming from multiple sequencing runs of the same library were combined into one pool. The authors processed their data as follows. Reads were retained only if an exact TCR constant sequence was present, and the retained reads were trimmed to 150 nt and grouped according to their 12-nt molecular barcodes. Reads in each barcode group were sub-clustered using a 15% Levenshtein threshold, and a quality-weighted consensus sequence was built for each RNA molecule. Non-functional sequences were removed, as were lower-count sequences one edit away from another. Based on a fit of two negative binomial distributions, barcode sub-clusters having less than 20% of the maximum read count were discarded. The raw public reads went through TCRdb reprocessing: fastp at Q25, MiXCR clone calling, in-frame beta chains kept. Entries are consolidated by CDR3 protein sequence, retaining the most common genes and DNA. These V and J calls are TCRdb output, not the study's own analysis. The sample table contains about 320,000 distinct CDR3 sequences; only one count was recorded for 20% to 25% of them. The ten largest clones capture approximately 0.85% of the sample.

The CDR3, from cysteine to phenylalanine, totals 16 residues. Only the CDR3 part of the read is kept: 48 bases, read in frame from the first base. The CDR1 and CDR2 encoded by the germline V gene are SNHLY and FYNNEI. Compared with germline, V lacks 1 base and J lacks 3 bases; bases without a gene match: 8. This clonotype was seen repeatedly, ten times or more. Its antigen remains undetermined. It has no much larger one-base neighbor in the sample; base qualities were not kept. Naive CD8 T cell libraries were made from around 20,000 to 1,000,000 sorted cells using 10%, 30% or 50% of purified RNA. Naive CD8 T cells, defined as CD8+CD4-CCR7+CD45RA+, were FACS-sorted into RLT Plus buffer on a BD FACSAria II. To test detection sensitivity, Jurkat RNA equivalent to more than 9 TCR copies was spiked into samples of about 17,000-1,100,000 naive CD8 T cells. Enrichment of CD8 T cells was done with RosetteSep CD8+ T Cell Enrichment Cocktail plus Ficoll-Paque, and ACK red cell lysis came afterward.

The sequenced sample consisted of naive CD8+ T cells from blood, with Jurkat cell RNA spiked in. Sample cell subset or site, as interpreted from the label and publication: FACS-sorted CD8+CD4-CCR7+CD45RA+ naive T cells. The chain employs TRBV2 and TRBJ2-5, with TRBD1 identical over 7 junction bases. This receptor was taken from a human donor in good health. Some libraries in this study had Jurkat cell RNA spiked in. The CDR3 corresponds to CASSEVVGTEKETQYF. DNA sequence: TGTGCCAGCAGTGAAGTTGTCGGGACAGAAAAAGAGACCCAGTACTTC.